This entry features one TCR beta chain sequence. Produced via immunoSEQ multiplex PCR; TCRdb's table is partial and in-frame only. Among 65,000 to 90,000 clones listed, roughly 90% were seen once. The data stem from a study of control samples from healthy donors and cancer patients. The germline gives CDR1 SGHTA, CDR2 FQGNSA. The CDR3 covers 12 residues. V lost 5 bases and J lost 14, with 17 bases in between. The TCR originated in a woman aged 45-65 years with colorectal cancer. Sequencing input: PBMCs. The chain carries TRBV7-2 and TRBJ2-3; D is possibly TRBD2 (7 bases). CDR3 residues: CASSQGPTSPYF. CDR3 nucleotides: TGTGCCAGCAGCCAGGGGCCGACTAGCCCGTATTTT.